These 4 T cell receptor beta chains originate from one sample sequenced in a study of blood T cell repertoires in COVID-19. Measured with immunoSEQ multiplex PCR; TCRdb has only the in-frame clones, and not every one. The sample yields roughly 160,000 clones, just over 85% seen once. The sequencing sample was made of peripheral blood. The source is a man in his fifties or sixties with active or convalescent COVID-19.

The chain is built from TRBV29-1 and TRBJ2-3, with 14 bases identical to TRBD2. Germline assignment: CDR1 SQVTM and CDR2 ANQGSEA. After removal of 6 bases from V and 5 bases from J, the junction contained 7 bases not matched to a gene. The CDR3 spans 15 residues. CDR3 DNA sequence: TGCAGCGTACAAGGGACTAGCGGGAGCGTAGATACGCAGTATTTT. This gives the protein CSVQGTSGSVDTQYF.

The CDR3 is CASSLVGNRGRREQFF. CDR3 nucleotides: TGTGCCAGCAGCTTGGTTGGGAACAGGGGGCGGCGGGAGCAGTTCTTC. The rearrangement links TRBV5-4 to TRBJ2-1, with 9 bases matching TRBD1. With V trimmed by 0 bases and J by 10 bases, 11 bases remained unmatched. Germline V gene data show CDR1 as SGHNT and CDR2 as YYREEE (reference sequence). The CDR3 consists of 16 residues. Full variable domain (rest looked up from reference TRBV5-4 and TRBJ2-1): ETGVTQSPTHLIKTRGQQVTLRCSSQSGHNTVSWYQQALGQGPQFIFQYYREEENGRGNFPPRFSGLQFPNYSSELNVNALELDDSALYLCASSLVGNRGRREQFFGPGTRLTVL.

This rearrangement joins TRBV27 to TRBJ2-2; no clear D gene. The CDR3 spans 15 residues. V lost 4 bases and J lost 2, with 11 bases in between. Per germline, CDR1 MNHEY and CDR2 SMNVEV (reference sequence). CDR3 in DNA: TGTGCCAGCAGTTCCAAGCCGCGAAACACCGGGGAGCTGTTTTTT. Its protein product is CASSSKPRNTGELFF.

This chain links TRBV7-9 with TRBJ2-6, with D unclear. V was clipped by 5 bases and J by 11 bases, with 7 bases between them. CDR1 and CDR2 from the germline V gene are SEHNR and FQNEAQ (reference sequence). The CDR3 covers 11 residues. The CDR3 DNA reads as TGTGCCAGCAGCCTTACTGACGTCCTGACTTTC. Its translation is CASSLTDVLTF.